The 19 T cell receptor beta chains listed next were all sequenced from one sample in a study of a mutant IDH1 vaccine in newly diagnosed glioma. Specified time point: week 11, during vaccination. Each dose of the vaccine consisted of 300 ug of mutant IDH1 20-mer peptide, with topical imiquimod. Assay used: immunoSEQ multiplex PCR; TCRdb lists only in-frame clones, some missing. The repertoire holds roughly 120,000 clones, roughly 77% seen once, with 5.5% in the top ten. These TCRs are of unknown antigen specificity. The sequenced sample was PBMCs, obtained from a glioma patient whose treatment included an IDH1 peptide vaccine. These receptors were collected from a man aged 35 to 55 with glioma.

CDR3 nucleotides: TGTGCCAGCAGCCCCAGCCAGAGGAGAGCGGGACACTGCTACGAGCAGTACTTC. Its translation is CASSPSQRRAGHCYEQYF. This chain uses TRBV9 with TRBJ2-7; tentatively, D is TRBD2 (7 bases). Germline CDR1 and CDR2: SGDLS and YYNGEE. The V and J ends lost 4 bases and 3 bases respectively, with 26 bases between them. This CDR3 has 18 amino acids. Looking up the rest from reference TRBV9 and TRBJ2-7 gives the full variable domain: DSGVTQTPKHLITATGQRVTLRCSPRSGDLSVYWYQQSLDQGLQFLIQYYNGEERAKGNILERFSAQQFPDLHSELNLSSLELGDSALYFCASSPSQRRAGHCYEQYFGPGTRLTVT.

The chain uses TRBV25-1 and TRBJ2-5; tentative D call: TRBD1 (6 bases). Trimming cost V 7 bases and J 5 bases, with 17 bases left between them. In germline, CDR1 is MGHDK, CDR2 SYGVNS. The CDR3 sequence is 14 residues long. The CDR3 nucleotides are TGTGCCAGCACATCCAGGGGAGTCGGGGAGACCCAGTACTTC. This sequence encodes CASTSRGVGETQYF.

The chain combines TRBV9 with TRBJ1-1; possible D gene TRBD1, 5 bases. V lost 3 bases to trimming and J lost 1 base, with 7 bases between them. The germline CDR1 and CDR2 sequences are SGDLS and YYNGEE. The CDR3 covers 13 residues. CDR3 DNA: TGTGCCAGCAGCGCCGGGGGGAACACTGAAGCTTTCTTT. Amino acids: CASSAGGNTEAFF.

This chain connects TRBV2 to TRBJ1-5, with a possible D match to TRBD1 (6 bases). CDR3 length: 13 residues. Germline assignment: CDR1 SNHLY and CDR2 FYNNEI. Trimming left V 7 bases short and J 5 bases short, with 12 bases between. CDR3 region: CASTGVMDQPQHF. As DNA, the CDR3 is TGTGCCAGCACAGGGGTTATGGATCAGCCCCAGCATTTT.

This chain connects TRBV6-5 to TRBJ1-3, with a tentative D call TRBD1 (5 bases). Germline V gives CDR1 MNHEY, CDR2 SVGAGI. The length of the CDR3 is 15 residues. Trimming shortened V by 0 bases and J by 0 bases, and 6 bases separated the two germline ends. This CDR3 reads CASSYSQGSGNTIYF. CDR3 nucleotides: TGTGCCAGCAGTTACTCCCAGGGCTCTGGAAACACCATATATTTT.

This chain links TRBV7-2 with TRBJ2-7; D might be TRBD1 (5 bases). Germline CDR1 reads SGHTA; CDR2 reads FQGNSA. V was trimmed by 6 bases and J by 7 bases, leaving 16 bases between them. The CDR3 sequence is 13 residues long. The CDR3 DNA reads TGTGCCAGCAGACAGGTCGTTGCCGCGGAGCAGTACTTC. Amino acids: CASRQVVAAEQYF. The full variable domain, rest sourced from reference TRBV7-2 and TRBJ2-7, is GAGVSQSPSNKVTEKGKDVELRCDPISGHTALYWYRQSLGQGLEFLIYFQGNSAPDKSGLPSDRFSAERTGGSVSTLTIQRTQQEDSAVYLCASRQVVAAEQYFGPGTRLTVT.

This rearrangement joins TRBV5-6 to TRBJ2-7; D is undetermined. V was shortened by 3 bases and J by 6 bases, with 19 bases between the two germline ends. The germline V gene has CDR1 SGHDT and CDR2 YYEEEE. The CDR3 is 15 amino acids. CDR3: CASSSYAVLRVEQYF. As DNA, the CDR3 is TGTGCCAGCAGCTCGTACGCGGTGCTGAGAGTCGAGCAGTACTTC.

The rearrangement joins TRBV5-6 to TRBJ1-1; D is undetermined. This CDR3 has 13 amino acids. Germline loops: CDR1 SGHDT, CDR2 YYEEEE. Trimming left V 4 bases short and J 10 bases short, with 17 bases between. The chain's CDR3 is CASSRGRVVGAFF. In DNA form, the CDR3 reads TGTGCCAGCAGCCGAGGACGGGTCGTCGGAGCTTTCTTT. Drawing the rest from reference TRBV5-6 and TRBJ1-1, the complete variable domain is DAGVTQSPTHLIKTRGQQVTLRCSPKSGHDTVSWYQQALGQGPQFIFQYYEEEERQRGNFPDRFSGHQFPNYSSELNVNALLLGDSALYLCASSRGRVVGAFFGQGTRLTVV.

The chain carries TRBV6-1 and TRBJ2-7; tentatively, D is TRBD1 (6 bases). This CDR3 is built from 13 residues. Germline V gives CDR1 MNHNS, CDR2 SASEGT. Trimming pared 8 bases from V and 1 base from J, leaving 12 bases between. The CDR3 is CASGSTGSYEQYF. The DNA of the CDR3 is TGTGCCAGCGGATCGACAGGTTCCTACGAGCAGTACTTC.

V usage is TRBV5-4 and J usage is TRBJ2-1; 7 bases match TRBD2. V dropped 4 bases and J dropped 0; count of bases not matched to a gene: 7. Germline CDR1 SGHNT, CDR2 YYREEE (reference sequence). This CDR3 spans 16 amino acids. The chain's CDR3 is CASSPPGDYSYNEQFF. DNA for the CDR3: TGTGCCAGCAGCCCCCCCGGGGACTACTCCTACAATGAGCAGTTCTTC.

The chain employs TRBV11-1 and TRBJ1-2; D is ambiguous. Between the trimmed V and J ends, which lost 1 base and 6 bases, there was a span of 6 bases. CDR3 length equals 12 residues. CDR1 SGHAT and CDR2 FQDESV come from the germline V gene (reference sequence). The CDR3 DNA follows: TGTGCCAGCAGCTTAGTGCCAGATGGCTACACCTTC. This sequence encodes CASSLVPDGYTF.

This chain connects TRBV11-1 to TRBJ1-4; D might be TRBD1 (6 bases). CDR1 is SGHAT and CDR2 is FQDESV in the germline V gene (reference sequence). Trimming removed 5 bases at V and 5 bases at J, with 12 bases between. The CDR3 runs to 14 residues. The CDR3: CASSPRDKNEKLFF. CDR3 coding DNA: TGTGCCAGCAGCCCCCGGGACAAGAATGAAAAACTGTTTTTT.

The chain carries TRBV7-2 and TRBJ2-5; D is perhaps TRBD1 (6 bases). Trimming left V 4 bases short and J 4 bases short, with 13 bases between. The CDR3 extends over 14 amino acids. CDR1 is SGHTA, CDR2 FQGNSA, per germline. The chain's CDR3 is CASSSGVSGETQYF. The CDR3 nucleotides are TGTGCCAGCAGCTCAGGGGTTTCAGGAGAGACCCAGTACTTC.

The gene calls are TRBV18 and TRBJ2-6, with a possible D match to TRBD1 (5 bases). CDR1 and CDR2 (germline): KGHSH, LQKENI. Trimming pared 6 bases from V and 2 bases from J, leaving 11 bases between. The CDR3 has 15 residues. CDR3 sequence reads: CASSRAGTGANVLTF. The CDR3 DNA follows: TGTGCCAGCTCCAGAGCAGGGACTGGGGCCAACGTCCTGACTTTC. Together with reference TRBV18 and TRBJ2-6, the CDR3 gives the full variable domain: NAGVMQNPRHLVRRRGQEARLRCSPMKGHSHVYWYRQLPEEGLKFMVYLQKENIIDESGMPKERFSAEFPKEGPSILRIQQVVRGDSAAYFCASSRAGTGANVLTFGAGSRLTVL.

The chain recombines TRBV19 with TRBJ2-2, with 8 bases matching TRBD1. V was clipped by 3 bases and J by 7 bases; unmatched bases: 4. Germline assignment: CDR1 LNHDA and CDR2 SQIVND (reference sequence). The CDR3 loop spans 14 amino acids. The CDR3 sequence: CASSIFRGLGELFF. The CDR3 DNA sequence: TGTGCCAGTAGTATTTTCAGGGGGCTCGGGGAGCTGTTTTTT.

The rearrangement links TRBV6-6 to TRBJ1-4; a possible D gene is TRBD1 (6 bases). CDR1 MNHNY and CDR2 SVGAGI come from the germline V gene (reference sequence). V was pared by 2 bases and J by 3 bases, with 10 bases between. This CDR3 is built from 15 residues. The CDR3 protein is CASSYRGPPNEKLFF. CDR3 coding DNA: TGTGCCAGCAGTTACCGGGGGCCTCCTAATGAAAAACTGTTTTTT.

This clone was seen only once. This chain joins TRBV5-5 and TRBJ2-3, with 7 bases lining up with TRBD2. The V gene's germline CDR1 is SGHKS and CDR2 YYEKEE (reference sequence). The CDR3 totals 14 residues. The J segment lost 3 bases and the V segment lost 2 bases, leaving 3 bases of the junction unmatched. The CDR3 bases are TGTGCCAGCAGCTTCGCGGGAGTTACAGATACGCAGTATTTT. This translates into CASSFAGVTDTQYF.

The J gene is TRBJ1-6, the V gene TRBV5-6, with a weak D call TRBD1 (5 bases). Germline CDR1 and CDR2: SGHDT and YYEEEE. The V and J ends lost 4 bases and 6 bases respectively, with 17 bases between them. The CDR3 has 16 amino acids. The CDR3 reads CASSRYGAALNSPLHF. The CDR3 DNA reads TGTGCCAGCAGCCGCTACGGGGCAGCACTTAATTCACCCCTCCACTTT.

The CDR3 nucleotides read TGCAGCGTGGAGGGCGGTTTGGGGTCGTACGAGCAGTACTTC. Protein sequence: CSVEGGLGSYEQYF. The chain couples TRBV29-1 to TRBJ2-7; D may be TRBD2 (6 bases). CDR3 length: 14 amino acids. Trimming left V 6 bases short and J 4 bases short, with 19 bases between. Per germline, CDR1 SQVTM and CDR2 ANQGSEA.